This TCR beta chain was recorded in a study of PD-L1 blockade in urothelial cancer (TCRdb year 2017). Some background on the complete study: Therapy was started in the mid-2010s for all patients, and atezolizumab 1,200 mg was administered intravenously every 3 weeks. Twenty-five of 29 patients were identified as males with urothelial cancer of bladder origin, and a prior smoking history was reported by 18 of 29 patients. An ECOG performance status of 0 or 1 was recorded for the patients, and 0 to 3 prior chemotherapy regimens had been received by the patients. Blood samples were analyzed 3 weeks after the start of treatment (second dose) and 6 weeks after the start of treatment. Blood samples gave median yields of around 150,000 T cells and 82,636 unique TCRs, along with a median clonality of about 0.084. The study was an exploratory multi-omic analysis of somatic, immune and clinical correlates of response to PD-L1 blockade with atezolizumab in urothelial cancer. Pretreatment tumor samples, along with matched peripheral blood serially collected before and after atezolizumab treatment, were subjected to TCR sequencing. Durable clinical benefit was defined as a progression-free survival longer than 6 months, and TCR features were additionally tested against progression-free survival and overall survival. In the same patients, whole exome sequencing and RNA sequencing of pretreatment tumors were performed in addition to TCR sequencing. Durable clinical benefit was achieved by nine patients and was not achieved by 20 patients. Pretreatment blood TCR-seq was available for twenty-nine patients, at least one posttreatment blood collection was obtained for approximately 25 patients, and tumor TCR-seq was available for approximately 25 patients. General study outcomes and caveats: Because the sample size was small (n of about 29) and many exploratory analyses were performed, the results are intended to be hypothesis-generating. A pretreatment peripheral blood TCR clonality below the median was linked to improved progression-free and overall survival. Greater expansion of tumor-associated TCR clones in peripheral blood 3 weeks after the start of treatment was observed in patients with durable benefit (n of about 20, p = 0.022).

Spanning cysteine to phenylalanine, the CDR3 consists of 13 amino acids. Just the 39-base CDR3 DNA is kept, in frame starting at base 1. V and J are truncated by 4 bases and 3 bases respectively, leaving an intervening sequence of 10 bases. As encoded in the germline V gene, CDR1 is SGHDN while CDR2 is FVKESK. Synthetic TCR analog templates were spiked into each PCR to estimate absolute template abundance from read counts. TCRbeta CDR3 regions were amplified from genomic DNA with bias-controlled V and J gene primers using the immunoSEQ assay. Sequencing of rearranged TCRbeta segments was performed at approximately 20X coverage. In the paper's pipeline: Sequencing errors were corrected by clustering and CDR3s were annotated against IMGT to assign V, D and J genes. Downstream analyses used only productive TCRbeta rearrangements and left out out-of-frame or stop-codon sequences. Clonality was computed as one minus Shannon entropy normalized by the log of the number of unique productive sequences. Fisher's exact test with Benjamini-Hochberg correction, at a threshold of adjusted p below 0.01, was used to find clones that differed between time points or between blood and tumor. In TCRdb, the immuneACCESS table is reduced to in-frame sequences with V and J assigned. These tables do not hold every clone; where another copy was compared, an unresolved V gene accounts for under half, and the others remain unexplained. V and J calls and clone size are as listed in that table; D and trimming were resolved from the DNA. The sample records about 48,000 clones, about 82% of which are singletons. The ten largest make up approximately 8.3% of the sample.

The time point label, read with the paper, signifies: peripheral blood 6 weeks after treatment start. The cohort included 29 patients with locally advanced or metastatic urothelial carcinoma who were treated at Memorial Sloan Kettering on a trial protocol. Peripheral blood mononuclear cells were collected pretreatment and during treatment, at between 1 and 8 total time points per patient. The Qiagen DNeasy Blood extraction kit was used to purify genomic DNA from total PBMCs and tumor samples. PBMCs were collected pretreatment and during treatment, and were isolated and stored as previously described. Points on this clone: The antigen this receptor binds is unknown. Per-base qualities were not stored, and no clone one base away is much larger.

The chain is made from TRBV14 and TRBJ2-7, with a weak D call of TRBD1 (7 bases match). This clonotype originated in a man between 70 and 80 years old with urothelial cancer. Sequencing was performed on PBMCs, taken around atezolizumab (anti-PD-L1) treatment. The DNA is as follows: TGTGCCAGCAGCCCGCGGGACAGCTACGAGCAGTACTTC. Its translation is CASSPRDSYEQYF.